What follows are 21 T cell receptor beta chains derived from one specimen sequenced in a study of blood T cell repertoires in COVID-19. Clones were read by immunoSEQ multiplex PCR, and TCRdb kept only the in-frame ones, dropping some. The repertoire holds around 120,000 clones, about 90% seen once, with 25% to 35% in the top ten. Sequences were obtained from peripheral blood. The receptors originated from an older woman with acute or convalescent COVID-19.

The CDR3 DNA reads TGTGCCAGCAGCCGAGGACAGGGAGGAGGCTACACCTTC. Translated, it gives CASSRGQGGGYTF. The chain recombines TRBV7-2 with TRBJ1-2, with 8 bases matching TRBD1. The CDR3 is 13 residues long. The trim removed 5 bases at V and 8 bases at J, leaving 7 bases unmatched. Germline assignment: CDR1 SGHTA and CDR2 FQGNSA. Combining the CDR3 with reference TRBV7-2 and TRBJ1-2 gives the whole variable domain GAGVSQSPSNKVTEKGKDVELRCDPISGHTALYWYRQSLGQGLEFLIYFQGNSAPDKSGLPSDRFSAERTGGSVSTLTIQRTQQEDSAVYLCASSRGQGGGYTFGSGTRLTVV.

This chain uses TRBV18 with TRBJ2-5; TRBD2 matches 9 bases. The CDR3 has 17 amino acids. The junction had 14 bases not matched to a gene; V was cut back by 2 bases and J by 7 bases. Per the germline V gene, CDR1 is KGHSH and CDR2 is LQKENI. This chain's CDR3 is CASSPSGQRGAAGTQYF. The CDR3 DNA reads TGTGCCAGCTCACCAAGCGGCCAGCGGGGGGCTGCGGGGACCCAGTACTTC.

The gene calls are TRBV6-1 and TRBJ1-1; unclear D gene. The CDR3 extends over 14 amino acids. Trimming removed 3 bases from V and 7 bases from J, with 15 bases in between. Germline V CDR1 and CDR2: MNHNS, SASEGT. The CDR3 DNA is TGTGCCAGCAGTGAGTTCGGCGGGGTGGTTGAAGCTTTCTTT. Residues: CASSEFGGVVEAFF.

The V and J genes are TRBV11-3 and TRBJ2-3; the match to TRBD2 covers 12 bases. V was clipped by 2 bases and J by 7 bases; unmatched bases: 7. This CDR3 has 16 amino acids. Germline V gives CDR1 SGHNT, CDR2 YENEEA. This chain's CDR3 is CASSLSRLAGGNTQYF. The CDR3 region has the DNA TGTGCCAGCAGCTTATCCCGTCTAGCGGGGGGGAATACGCAGTATTTT.

In its sample, this clone was seen a few times. This rearrangement joins TRBV18 to TRBJ1-5, with D maybe TRBD1 (6 bases). There are 13 residues in the CDR3. The germline V gene encodes CDR1 KGHSH and CDR2 LQKENI. Trimming removed 4 bases from V and 6 bases from J, with 10 bases in between. The DNA of the CDR3 is TGTGCCAGCTCACGGGGGCTGGGTCAGCCCCAGCATTTT. Protein: CASSRGLGQPQHF.

The chain is built from TRBV6-6 and TRBJ1-6; maybe TRBD1 (6 bases). This CDR3 has 13 amino acids. CDR1 and CDR2 from the germline V gene are MNHNY and SVGAGI (reference sequence). The ends were cut back, 6 bases at V and 8 bases at J, with 11 bases in the middle. The CDR3 protein is CASRRDIYSPLHF. As DNA, the CDR3 is TGTGCCAGCAGAAGGGACATTTATTCACCCCTCCACTTT.

This rearrangement joins TRBV5-4 to TRBJ2-5; 9 bases map to TRBD2. The CDR3 extends over 15 amino acids. CDR1 is SGHNT and CDR2 is YYREEE in the germline V gene (reference sequence). V gave up 6 bases and J gave up 5 bases; unmatched junction bases: 11. CDR3 region: CASNDGRGGLETQYF. In DNA form, the CDR3 reads TGTGCCAGCAACGATGGGCGGGGGGGCCTGGAGACCCAGTACTTC. The full variable domain, rest sourced from reference TRBV5-4 and TRBJ2-5, is ETGVTQSPTHLIKTRGQQVTLRCSSQSGHNTVSWYQQALGQGPQFIFQYYREEENGRGNFPPRFSGLQFPNYSSELNVNALELDDSALYLCASNDGRGGLETQYFGPGTRLLVL.

This chain joins TRBV6-5 and TRBJ2-7; 7 nucleotides line up with TRBD1. Trimming removed 8 bases from V and 3 bases from J; junction bases left unmatched: 7. Germline V gene sequence: CDR1 MNHEY, CDR2 SVGAGI. The CDR3 consists of 13 residues. The CDR3 DNA sequence: TGTGCCAGCGGGACGGGACAGAACTACGAGCAGTACTTC. Protein product: CASGTGQNYEQYF.

This chain links TRBV2 with TRBJ2-6; D not certain. Germline V lookup: CDR1 SNHLY, CDR2 FYNNEI. Trimming took 6 bases from V and 4 from J, leaving 7 bases between them. This CDR3 region has 13 residues. The CDR3 loop is CASSAQGANVLTF. The DNA for the CDR3 is TGTGCCAGCAGCGCTCAGGGGGCCAACGTCCTGACTTTC.

The chain combines TRBV30 with TRBJ1-2; D might be TRBD1 (6 bases). The CDR3 runs to 13 residues. Looked up from germline, CDR1 is GTSNPN and CDR2 is SVGIG (reference sequence). The germline V and J ends were trimmed by 2 bases and 6 bases, with 13 bases remaining between them. The CDR3 loop reads CAWSRLEGDGYTF. In DNA form, the CDR3 reads TGTGCCTGGAGTAGGTTAGAGGGGGATGGCTACACCTTC.

The chain couples TRBV5-6 to TRBJ1-2, with 10 bases that match TRBD1. The CDR3 totals 13 residues. The V gene end was trimmed by 4 bases and the J gene end by 7 bases; junction bases not matched to a gene: 4. CDR1 SGHDT and CDR2 YYEEEE come from the germline V gene. The CDR3 loop reads CASSEDRGSGYTF. The CDR3 coding sequence is TGTGCCAGCAGCGAGGACAGGGGGAGTGGCTACACCTTC.

J is TRBJ1-2 and V is TRBV5-1; 7 bases agree with TRBD1. The CDR3 runs 13 residues. Trimming at V came to 2 bases and at J to 9 bases, leaving 7 bases not matched to a gene. Per the germline V gene, CDR1 is SGHRS and CDR2 is YFSETQ. CDR3 residues: CASSFGRDSSYTF. CDR3 nucleotides: TGCGCCAGCAGCTTCGGACGGGACAGTAGCTACACCTTC.

This rearrangement joins TRBV6-1 to TRBJ1-1; D gene unclear. The germline V and J ends were trimmed by 1 base and 3 bases, with 9 bases remaining between them. The CDR3 is 14 amino acids. Germline V gene sequence: CDR1 MNHNS, CDR2 SASEGT. CDR3 sequence: CASSEVGGYTEAFF. In DNA, the CDR3 is TGTGCCAGCAGTGAAGTAGGAGGGTACACTGAAGCTTTCTTT.

The CDR3 DNA reads as TGTGCCAGCAGCTTGGGGGCATATTCTAGCACAGATACGCAGTATTTT. This sequence encodes CASSLGAYSSTDTQYF. The rearrangement joins TRBV7-3 to TRBJ2-3; weak D call: TRBD1 (6 bases). The CDR3 loop spans 16 amino acids. Germline V CDR1 and CDR2: SGHTA, FQGTGA. Trimming took off 3 bases at V and 0 bases at J, with 13 bases between the two ends.

The chain joins TRBV2 to TRBJ1-5; 8 bases map to TRBD1. Germline V gene lookup returns CDR1 SNHLY and CDR2 FYNNEI. Germline trimming cut 6 bases from V and 3 bases from J; bases unmatched to any gene: 7. The CDR3 totals 15 residues. This CDR3 reads CASSEGQAFNQPQHF. The CDR3 DNA follows: TGTGCCAGCAGCGAGGGACAGGCCTTCAATCAGCCCCAGCATTTT.

The chain recombines TRBV18 with TRBJ2-7; TRBD1 matches 7 bases. Per germline, CDR1 KGHSH and CDR2 LQKENI. Unmatched junction bases numbered 7, after V lost 6 bases and J lost 2 bases. There are 14 residues in the CDR3. Written as DNA, the CDR3 is TGTGCCAGCTCGCCTAGACAGGGAACCTACGAGCAGTACTTC. As protein: CASSPRQGTYEQYF.

This clone was observed a single time. The gene calls are TRBV19 and TRBJ2-3, with TRBD1 matching 9 bases. The CDR3 spans 15 residues. The trim removed 11 bases at V and 1 base at J, leaving 10 bases unmatched. The germline CDR1 and CDR2 sequences are LNHDA and SQIVND (reference sequence). This CDR3 reads CAANRGRIGTDTQYF. CDR3 nucleotides: TGTGCCGCAAACAGGGGGCGAATCGGCACAGATACGCAGTATTTT.

As to this clone: This same CDR3 is encoded by further DNA sequences in the sample. V gene TRBV3-1 (or the pseudogene TRBV3-2) combines with J gene TRBJ2-5; TRBD2 matches 11 bases. In germline, CDR1 is LGHDT, CDR2 YNNKEL (reference sequence). This CDR3 region has 14 residues. Unmatched junction bases numbered 0, after V lost 4 bases and J lost 2 bases. CDR3 nucleotides: TGTGCCAGCAGCCTAGCGGGGGGGCAAGAGACCCAGTACTTC. Its protein is CASSLAGGQETQYF.

The rearrangement joins TRBV23-1 to TRBJ1-5; 9 bases are a match to TRBD1. TRBV23-1 is given ORF status, its function remaining uncertain. V dropped 0 bases and J dropped 0; count of bases not matched to a gene: 9. This CDR3 contains 19 residues. CDR3 protein: CASSQSRTGDIHSNQPQHF. DNA of the CDR3: TGCGCCAGCAGTCAATCGCGGACAGGGGACATACATAGCAATCAGCCCCAGCATTTT.

The chain joins TRBV19 to TRBJ1-5, with TRBD1 identical over 7 bases. Trimming cost V 7 bases and J 6 bases; bases outside gene matches: 39. The length of the CDR3 is 24 residues. From germline, CDR1 is LNHDA and CDR2 SQIVND (reference sequence). In nucleotides, the CDR3 is TGTGCCAGTACCCCTATTCGTCCACAGGGGACAACTTCAGTGGGAATATCGGCTTTTCAGCCCCAGCATTTT. Encoded protein: CASTPIRPQGTTSVGISAFQPQHF.

The count of this clone is one. The chain is built from TRBV30 and TRBJ2-5, with 8 bases identical to TRBD2. Germline V gene sequence: CDR1 GTSNPN, CDR2 SVGIG (reference sequence). This CDR3 spans 16 amino acids. The junction had 14 bases not matched to a gene; V was cut back by 3 bases and J by 5 bases. Here the CDR3 DNA reads TGTGCCTGGAGGGGTAATCGCGGGGGGAGGTGGGAGACCCAGTACTTC. Translated: CAWRGNRGGRWETQYF.